Detailed here is one TCR beta chain. The clone's antigen remains unknown. The sample holds no much larger clone one base away, and base qualities are not on file. These data belong to a study of cytomegalovirus exposure and HLA in healthy donors (dated by TCRdb to the late 2010s). Some background on the complete study: According to an earlier analysis of 550 to 750 of the donors, 150 million to 200 million T cells yielded 117 million unique TCR beta sequences and around 300 Gb of sequence data. Four to six DR-DQ haplotypes were handled as single units for association and clustering, since linkage in the cohort was strong. The genetic ancestry cluster associated with self-reported Caucasian donors included 80% to 90% of the roughly 400 genotyped donors. Both class I and class II loci were covered by HLA typing, at four-digit resolution. The study combined high-throughput TCR immunosequencing, statistical association of individual TCRs with disease status, and machine learning to predict cytomegalovirus infection status. Approximately 300 gigabases of sequencing data and roughly 81 million unique TCR sequences made up an early release that covered under 750 HLA-typed donors. The aim of the study was to test whether cataloging public T cell receptors could identify signatures of past pathogen exposure. Every discovery cohort repertoire had been produced on one sequencing platform. On average, roughly 250,000 unique TCR beta nucleotide sequences were sequenced per donor among several hundred genotyped donors of the cohort, with about 17% of those sequences being non-productive. In an earlier analysis of 587 of the donors, high-throughput TCR beta sequencing was used to judge whether each TCR beta V gene segment behaved as functional or pseudogenic. Besides the first cohort of approximately 670 subjects, a separate validation cohort made up of some 110 different subjects was used. The study profiled the T cell repertoires of hundreds of subjects by immunosequencing and related them to cytomegalovirus serostatus. Rather than drawing on any new phenotypic data, the later analysis identified candidate immune exposures from TCR beta sequences and the way those sequences occurred across donors. Donor age, sex, ethnicity and CMV serostatus were compiled together with the repertoire data. Typing coverage varied by locus: roughly 620-640 donors for A, B, C, DRB1 and DQB1; about 520 for DQA1; around 570 for DPA1; 450 to 480 for DPB1. To study patterns of TCR occurrence, a later analysis re-analyzed previously published TCR beta repertoires from 666 donors and added high-resolution HLA genotyping. In a later genetic analysis, genome-wide SNP genotypes for about 65% of the 666 donors were used, and that subset was treated as a discovery cohort.

V gives up 3 bases and J gives up 0 bases, and the segment between their germline ends measures 18 bases. The germline V gene encodes CDR1 KGHSH and CDR2 LQKENI. The cysteine opens and the phenylalanine closes a CDR3 of 17 amino acids. Kept here is only the CDR3 DNA, which spans 51 bases and is read in frame from base 1. The library was prepared using the immunoSEQ multiplex PCR assay. For the multiplex PCR, a mixture combining 60 forward primers for TCR Vbeta segments and 13 reverse primers for TCR Jbeta segments was used. Amplification of the CDR3 region of rearranged TCR beta genes was performed with a multiplex PCR assay on genomic DNA. The amplified TCR beta libraries were sequenced on the Illumina HiSeq System as 87-base-pair reads. Processing in the source paper ran as follows. A later analysis counted approximately 84 million unique TCR beta chains across the 550 to 800 repertoires, and roughly 11 million of these chains were shared by at least two donors. A nearest-neighbor algorithm error-corrected the raw reads and collapsed the reads into unique sequences, merging closely related sequences to remove PCR and sequencing errors. V, D and J gene segments were assigned by aligning CDR3 sequences to IMGT reference sequences. For a sequence to be retained, at least a six-nucleotide match to both a V gene segment and a J gene segment was required. A rearrangement was called productive if the CDR3 had no stop codons and remained in frame with V and J, and every other rearrangement was called non-productive. CDR3 was defined by IMGT convention, running from the second conserved V-encoded cysteine to the conserved J-encoded phenylalanine. Sequences without an unambiguous match to a single V gene segment were excluded from the earlier analysis of over 500 of the donors. In an earlier analysis of approximately 560 of the donors, a V segment was called functional when productive rearrangements were above 56.7%, and segregating when the standard deviation between donors exceeded 5%. A statistical classification framework was developed to diagnose cytomegalovirus status using the catalog of TCR beta chain sequences. V and J gene assignment, in a later analysis, came from comparing TCR nucleotide sequences with IMGT/GENE-DB human TR gene sequences. The TCRdist pipeline was used in a later analysis to assign CDR3 sequences and most-parsimonious VDJ recombination scenarios. In a later analysis, every TCR beta chain was defined by the combination of its CDR3 amino acid sequence and its V-gene family, and reads without a unique V-gene family were dropped. As a way to deal with suspected cross-contamination and a sequencing artifact, a later analysis dropped under 600 nucleotide sequences that were highly shared and had low generation probability. In a later analysis, a clonal expansion index for each public chain was calculated from normalized within-repertoire ranks of inferred template counts. In a later analysis, generation probabilities were computed with a VDJ recombination model fitted to out-of-frame rearrangements, and the resulting probabilities were checked against IGoR. A later analysis scored TCR-TCR, TCR-HLA and TCR-CMV co-occurrence with hypergeometric tests, applying a repertoire-size bias correction to TCR pairs. To estimate false discovery rates, a later analysis permuted the HLA or CMV assignments 20 times. In a later analysis, co-occurring TCRs were grouped using DBSCAN, with TCRdist sequence similarity added in when clustering inside HLA-allele-positive subsets. For co-occurrence clustering, repertoires with fewer than 30,000 or more than 120,000 public chains were excluded, along with five repertoires with anomalous nucleotide sharing. The source is immuneACCESS, and TCRdb retained only in-frame sequences with V and J called. Part of the clones is not carried over; for the studies checked, unresolved V genes explain less than half of this, and the remainder is unexplained. The DNA gave D and trimming, while V, J and clone size come from that table. The sample table holds under 200,000 clones, of which around 80% were seen once. Of the sample, 3.5% to 5% falls within the top ten clones.

The cohort comprised fewer than 750 healthy bone marrow donors. Cohort members were all nominally healthy when sampled, although unrecorded immune exposures were likely present. The donor was CMV seropositive and was included in the group of 250 to 350 seropositive cohort members. Each donor provided a peripheral blood sample, and peripheral blood mononuclear cells were used for TCR beta sequencing. The Qiagen DNeasy Blood Extraction Kit was used to extract genomic DNA from the blood cell samples. Beyond this particular receptor, the publication reports: Sequencing depth was assumed to be roughly uniform across donors in the presence/absence analyses, though that assumption may not hold. While some public TCRs were present in many individuals, most TCR sequences turned up only very rarely across donors. Correlated functional status among segregating V segments might be attributable to linkage disequilibrium, but an unknown experimental factor could not be ruled out. A further reported finding was that TCR beta sequences accurately predicted the HLA-A and HLA-B alleles for most subjects in the first cohort. A later analysis found that HLA-associated TCR beta chains were more clonally expanded and had lower generation probabilities than equally common non-associated chains. The only immune exposure information available for the cohort was CMV serostatus. Three of the identified cytomegalovirus-associated TCR beta chains were confirmed in vitro to be specific for cytomegalovirus antigens. According to a later analysis, parvovirus B19, influenza, CMV and Epstein-Barr virus appeared linked to several top co-occurrence clusters. Specific HLA alleles were associated with about 17,000 TCR beta sequences at a false discovery rate of 0.05 in a later analysis. In both the original and validation cohorts, the classifier was reported to diagnose cytomegalovirus status with high specificity and sensitivity. Strong co-occurrence of HLA alleles, especially DR and DQ, made assigning TCR associations to individual alleles difficult. Because HLA typing was unavailable for some donors at each locus, only the typed subset was used in association tests. The cohort was sequenced for TCR beta chains only, and without alpha or paired-chain data the features that could be detected were limited. A later analysis found that most CMV-associated TCR beta chains appeared HLA-restricted, with HLA associations seemingly driven largely by CMV exposure. A later analysis found that TCR association rates varied across HLA loci, with DRB1 alleles showing the most associated TCRs and HLA-C alleles the fewest. V-gene and J-gene trimming of TCR beta chains was associated with a missense DCLRE1C variant in a later genetic analysis, and the association was replicated in an independent cohort. The study listed 150 to 200 TCR beta chains as associated with cytomegalovirus. Because counts were too low, more than 15 rarely observed V segments, including chromosome 9 orphons, were left out of the earlier analysis of a few hundred of the donors. Broadly in line with IMGT annotations, most TCR beta V segments showed up in productive rearrangements about 87% or about 30% of the time in an earlier analysis of several hundred of the donors. A group of highly shared sequence variants was considered likely to be a technical artifact of the sequencing pipeline. The 87-base-pair reads could not distinguish some IMGT-functional V segments, including TRBV6-2 and TRBV6-3, so those segments were excluded. A later genetic analysis reported fewer N-insertions in productive TCRs among donors in an Asian-associated ancestry cluster than the roughly 670-donor mean. It was suggested by the authors that the approach could potentially be generalized to other disease states and immunological phenotypes.

The chain couples TRBV18 to TRBJ2-7, with TRBD1 tentatively as D gene (5 bases match). The clonotype was recovered from a woman in her 30s in good health and CMV-seropositive. Sequencing was carried out using PBMCs. CDR3 loop: CASSPRTQLPTSYEQYF. The nucleotide sequence reads TGTGCCAGCTCACCTAGGACACAGCTTCCGACCTCCTACGAGCAGTACTTC.